This entry is about one T cell receptor beta chain. The data were taken from a study of technical replicates of blood from a handful of donors. Profiling relied on immunoSEQ multiplex PCR, and the TCRdb table lists in-frame clones only, not all of them. In the table there are about 70,000 clones, 85% to 95% of which are singletons. The J segment lost 1 base and the V segment lost 4 bases, leaving 4 bases of the junction unmatched. The V gene's germline CDR1 is MGHDK and CDR2 SYGVNS. There are 16 residues in the CDR3. Source material: T cells isolated from PBMCs. This receptor was obtained from a human donor in good health. The rearrangement links TRBV25-1 to TRBJ2-5; 12 bases agree with TRBD2. The CDR3 region has the DNA TGTGCCAGCAGTGTACTAGCGGGAGGTTTCCAAGAGACCCAGTACTTC. This sequence encodes CASSVLAGGFQETQYF.